This T cell receptor beta chain was sequenced for a study of cytomegalovirus exposure and HLA in healthy donors. The assay was immunoSEQ multiplex PCR, and TCRdb's table has in-frame clones only and misses some. The sample records a few hundred thousand clones, about 91% being singletons. From germline, CDR1 is SGHAT and CDR2 FQNNGV. This CDR3 has 17 residues. The ends were cut back, 3 bases at V and 1 base at J, with 16 bases in the middle. The rearrangement joins TRBV11-2 to TRBJ1-3, with a tentative D call TRBD1 (6 bases). This TCR came from a woman between 18 and 29 years old in good health and CMV-seronegative. Source material: PBMCs. For the CDR3, the DNA is TGTGCCAGCAGCTTTTTCACACGCAGGGGTTCTGGAAACACCATATATTTT. It translates to CASSFFTRRGSGNTIYF.